The 18 T cell receptor beta chains below come from one sample, sequenced in a study of patients and donors after allogeneic stem cell transplantation. TCRdb reprocessed the RT-PCR reads with MiXCR, giving one entry per CDR3 protein. Here the sample spans approximately 200,000 distinct CDR3 sequences, roughly an eighth being singletons. Sequences were obtained from blood, either unsorted or a sorted T cell fraction (not recorded which). Receptors originate from a human donor who was either an allogeneic HSCT recipient or a stem cell or donor lymphocyte infusion donor (not recorded which). It is not recorded whose cells these are; they may come from a transplant donor.

This clonotype has at least ten counts. The V and J genes are TRBV6-1 and TRBJ2-5; weak D call: TRBD1 (5 bases). Germline-derived CDR1 and CDR2 are MNHNS and SASEGT. The V and J ends lost 8 bases and 4 bases respectively, with 20 bases between them. This CDR3 has 15 residues. DNA for the CDR3: TGTGCCAGCTCCCCCCGGTTGGGGCCAGCAGAGACCCAGTACTTC. It yields the protein CASSPRLGPAETQYF.

This clonotype was picked up many times. The chain couples TRBV19 to TRBJ1-1; unclear D gene. This CDR3 comprises 11 residues. Germline V gene sequence: CDR1 LNHDA, CDR2 SQIVND (reference sequence). Trimming cost V 4 bases and J 6 bases, with 6 bases left between them. CDR3 region: CASSKVSEAFF. CDR3 in DNA: TGTGCCAGTAGTAAGGTATCTGAAGCTTTCTTT. Drawing the rest from reference TRBV19 and TRBJ1-1, the complete variable domain is DGGITQSPKYLFRKEGQNVTLSCEQNLNHDAMYWYRQDPGQGLRLIYYSQIVNDFQKGDIAEGYSVSREKKESFPLTVTSAQKNPTAFYLCASSKVSEAFFGQGTRLTVV.

This chain uses TRBV4-1 with TRBJ1-1; 7 nucleotides align to TRBD1. The CDR3 sequence is 13 residues long. Trimming took 4 bases from V and 12 from J; bases not matched to a gene: 11. CDR1 and CDR2 (germline): MGHRA, YSYEKL. CDR3: CASSPKDRRFTFF. The CDR3 DNA is TGCGCCAGCAGCCCTAAGGACAGGAGGTTTACTTTCTTT.

This clonotype was observed a handful of times. The chain combines TRBV20-1 with TRBJ2-7; D unclear. The CDR3 length is 14 residues. Trimming stripped 1 base from V and 2 bases from J, with 12 bases between. Per germline, CDR1 DFQATT and CDR2 SNEGSKA (reference sequence). This CDR3 reads CSARGDWEAYEQYF. CDR3 bases: TGCAGTGCTAGAGGTGATTGGGAAGCCTACGAGCAGTACTTC.

The rearrangement joins TRBV5-6 to TRBJ2-7, with D perhaps matching TRBD2 (5 bases). The CDR3 runs to 13 residues. CDR1 SGHDT and CDR2 YYEEEE come from the germline V gene. The V and J ends lost 2 bases and 6 bases respectively, with 12 bases between them. CDR3 residues: CASSFEGVGEQYF. The CDR3, as DNA: TGTGCCAGCAGCTTTGAGGGAGTTGGCGAGCAGTACTTC.

A few counts support this clonotype. Written as DNA, the CDR3 is TGCAGTGCTAGAGATCGGGGGGAGAGTGGCTACACCTTC. Amino acid sequence: CSARDRGESGYTF. The J gene is TRBJ1-2, the V gene TRBV20-1; D may be TRBD1 (5 bases). Looked up from germline, CDR1 is DFQATT and CDR2 is SNEGSKA (reference sequence). The CDR3 contains 13 residues. Trimming took off 0 bases at V and 7 bases at J, with 12 bases between the two ends.

This clonotype appeared a few times. The chain recombines TRBV6-1 with TRBJ2-7; 9 positions match TRBD1. The germline V gene has CDR1 MNHNS and CDR2 SASEGT. After removal of 6 bases from V and 3 bases from J, the junction contained 9 bases not matched to a gene. The CDR3 extends over 15 amino acids. The CDR3 reads CASSRDREHYYEQYF. CDR3 coding DNA: TGTGCCAGCAGCAGGGACAGGGAACATTACTACGAGCAGTACTTC.

This chain uses TRBV27 with TRBJ2-2, with a weak D call TRBD2 (6 bases). Germline V gene sequence: CDR1 MNHEY, CDR2 SMNVEV (reference sequence). This CDR3 spans 15 amino acids. The V end lost 5 bases, the J end lost 6 bases, and 16 bases lay between the germline ends. CDR3 sequence reads: CASSMGLEAPGELFF. CDR3 bases: TGTGCCAGCAGTATGGGACTTGAGGCCCCCGGGGAGCTGTTTTTT.

This clonotype was found many times. The chain recombines TRBV7-2 with TRBJ2-2; 14 bases line up with TRBD2. V was clipped by 5 bases and J by 7 bases; unmatched bases: 6. Germline CDR1 is SGHTA and CDR2 is FQGNSA. This CDR3 spans 16 amino acids. The CDR3 coding sequence is TGTGCCAGCAGCGGGGGACTAGCGGGAGTTAGCGGGGAGCTGTTTTTT. Residues: CASSGGLAGVSGELFF.

The rearrangement uses TRBV12-3 or TRBV12-4 and TRBJ1-5, with 8 positions matching TRBD1. V shed 6 bases and J 6 bases; nucleotides not matched to a gene: 4. The CDR3 totals 13 residues. The chain's CDR3 is CASSWTGFQPQHF. CDR3 DNA sequence: TGTGCCAGCAGCTGGACAGGGTTTCAGCCCCAGCATTTT.

Ten or more counts support this clonotype. The chain links TRBV2 to TRBJ2-2; a weak D match, TRBD2 (6 bases). CDR3 size: 15 residues. Germline-derived CDR1 and CDR2 are SNHLY and FYNNEI. Trimming took off 3 bases at V and 4 bases at J, with 12 bases between the two ends. This CDR3 reads CASSDGLSLTGELFF. The DNA for the CDR3 is TGTGCCAGCAGTGATGGACTATCTCTCACCGGGGAGCTGTTTTTT.

The chain has TRBV20-1 and TRBJ2-3; a possible D gene is TRBD2 (7 bases). The CDR3 contains 16 residues. V lost 0 bases and J 0 bases, leaving 13 bases between the germline ends. The germline V gene has CDR1 DFQATT and CDR2 SNEGSKA (reference sequence). CDR3 in amino acids: CSARELGGLSTDTQYF. The CDR3 region has the DNA TGCAGTGCTAGAGAGTTGGGGGGGCTAAGCACAGATACGCAGTATTTT.

DNA of the CDR3: TGTGCCAGCTGGGCCGGGACTAGCGGGGGGACCTACGAGCAGTACTTC. It specifies CASWAGTSGGTYEQYF. The rearrangement uses TRBV27 and TRBJ2-7, with 15 bases aligning to TRBD2. V trimming: 8 bases; J trimming: 2 bases; junction bases outside the gene matches: 7. This CDR3 is 16 amino acids long. Germline values: CDR1 MNHEY, CDR2 SMNVEV (reference sequence).

In this sample, this clonotype turned up many times. The chain uses TRBV27 and TRBJ2-3, with D unclear. Between the trimmed V and J ends, which lost 9 bases and 2 bases, there was a span of 15 bases. The germline CDR1 and CDR2 sequences are MNHEY and SMNVEV (reference sequence). This CDR3 has 14 amino acids. DNA for the CDR3: TGTGCCAGTTCCATGTTGAGAGTCACAGATACGCAGTATTTT. Translating it yields CASSMLRVTDTQYF.

In its sample, this clonotype was seen many times. This chain uses TRBV7-8 with TRBJ2-7; 8 nucleotides line up with TRBD2. Germline assignment: CDR1 SGHVS and CDR2 FQNEAQ. This CDR3 is built from 14 residues. J gave up 2 bases and V 5 bases, and 5 bases lay outside the gene matches. The CDR3 loop reads CASSPAGEAYEQYF. CDR3 bases: TGTGCCAGCAGCCCAGCGGGGGAGGCCTACGAGCAGTACTTC.

This clonotype occurred many times. The genes are TRBV6-2 or TRBV6-3 and TRBJ1-2, with D possibly matching TRBD1 (6 bases). From germline, CDR1 is MNHEY and CDR2 SVGEGT. CDR3 length: 15 amino acids. Trimming shortened V by 8 bases and J by 0 bases, and 16 bases separated the two germline ends. CDR3 sequence: CASRSEGGANYGYTF. As DNA, the CDR3 is TGTGCCAGCCGATCCGAGGGGGGAGCTAACTATGGCTACACCTTC.

This clonotype showed up just a few times. The chain couples TRBV10-3 to TRBJ1-2; D possibly corresponds to TRBD1 (6 bases). V was trimmed by 7 bases and J by 4 bases, leaving 13 bases between them. The CDR3 spans 13 residues. Per germline, CDR1 ENHRY and CDR2 SYGVKD. CDR3 nucleotides: TGTGCCATCACCCAAGGACAGCCCTATGGCTACACCTTC. Protein: CAITQGQPYGYTF.

J is TRBJ1-2 and V is TRBV4-3, with 12 bases fitting TRBD1. Unmatched junction bases numbered 15, after V lost 3 bases and J lost 4 bases. The CDR3 spans 19 residues. Germline loops: CDR1 LGHNA, CDR2 YSLEER. The CDR3 here is CASSQATGQGAQGGYGYTF. For the CDR3, the DNA is TGCGCCAGCAGCCAGGCCACGGGACAGGGGGCGCAGGGTGGCTATGGCTACACCTTC.